This TCR beta chain was captured in a study of CDR3 diversity in severe acne. TCRdb used MiXCR to reprocess the PCR reads, holding one entry per CDR3 protein. The sample shows some 90,000 distinct CDR3 sequences, about 49% of them seen only once. Germline V gene sequence: CDR1 SEHNR, CDR2 FQNEAQ (reference sequence). CDR3 length equals 14 residues. V was pared by 1 base and J by 0 bases, with 6 bases between. This clonotype was counted at least ten times. This receptor was identified in a male donor with severe acne vulgaris. This rearrangement joins TRBV7-9 to TRBJ1-1; D is undetermined. The sequenced sample was blood. The CDR3 reads CASSLGELNTEAFF. For the CDR3, the DNA is TGTGCCAGCAGCTTAGGAGAGTTGAACACTGAAGCTTTCTTT.